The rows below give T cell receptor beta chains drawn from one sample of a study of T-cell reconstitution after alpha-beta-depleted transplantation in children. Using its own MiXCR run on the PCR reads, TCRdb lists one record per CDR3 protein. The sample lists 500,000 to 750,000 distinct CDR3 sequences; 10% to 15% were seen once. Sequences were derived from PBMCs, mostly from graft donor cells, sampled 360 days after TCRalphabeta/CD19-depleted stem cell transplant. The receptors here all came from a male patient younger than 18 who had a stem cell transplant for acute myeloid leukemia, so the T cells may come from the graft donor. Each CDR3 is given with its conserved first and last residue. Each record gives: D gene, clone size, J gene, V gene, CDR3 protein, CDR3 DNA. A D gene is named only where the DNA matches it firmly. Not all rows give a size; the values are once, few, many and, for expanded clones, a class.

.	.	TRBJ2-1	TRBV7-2	CASTETPDEQFF	TGTGCCAGCACCGAAACCCCCGATGAGCAGTTCTTC
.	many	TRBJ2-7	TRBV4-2	CASSHPGLNPLEQYF	TGTGCCAGCAGCCATCCGGGACTTAACCCGTTGGAGCAGTACTTC
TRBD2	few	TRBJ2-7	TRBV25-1	CASSARTSGSYEQYF	TGTGCCAGCAGTGCCAGGACTAGCGGGAGTTACGAGCAGTACTTC
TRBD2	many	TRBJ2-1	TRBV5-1	CASSLVLAGGRNEQFF	TGCGCCAGCAGCTTGGTACTAGCGGGAGGTAGGAATGAGCAGTTCTTC
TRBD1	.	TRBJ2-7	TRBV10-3	CAIGPGTGGHYEQYF	TGTGCCATCGGACCCGGGACAGGGGGCCACTACGAGCAGTACTTC
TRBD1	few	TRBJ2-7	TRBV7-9	CASSLPAGTGGSEQYF	TGTGCCAGCAGCCTTCCCGCCGGGACAGGGGGCTCCGAGCAGTACTTC
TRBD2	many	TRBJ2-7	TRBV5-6	CASSGLRLAGITYEQYF	TGTGCCAGCAGCGGCCTCAGACTAGCGGGAATTACCTACGAGCAGTACTTC
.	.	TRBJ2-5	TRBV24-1	CATSDPTPSQETQYF	TGTGCCACCAGTGATCCGACTCCATCCCAAGAGACCCAGTACTTC
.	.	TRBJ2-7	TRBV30	CAWSIPLSFSYEQYF	TGTGCCTGGAGTATACCCCTTAGCTTTTCCTACGAGCAGTACTTC
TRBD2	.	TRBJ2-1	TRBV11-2	CASSRLTSGSQNTGDNEQFF	TGTGCCAGCAGCCGATTGACTAGCGGGAGTCAAAACACGGGTGACAATGAGCAGTTCTTC
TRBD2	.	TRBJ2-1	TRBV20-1	CSANPTSGYNEQFF	TGCAGTGCTAACCCGACTAGCGGCTACAATGAGCAGTTCTTC
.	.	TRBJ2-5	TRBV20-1	CSARDISQETQYF	TGCAGTGCTAGAGACATTTCCCAAGAGACCCAGTACTTC
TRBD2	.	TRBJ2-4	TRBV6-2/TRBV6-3	CASRRLAGESVKNIQYF	TGTGCCAGCAGGCGGCTAGCGGGAGAATCGGTCAAAAACATTCAGTACTTC
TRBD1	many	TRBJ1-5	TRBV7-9	CASSPPGTVGQPQHF	TGTGCCAGCAGCCCCCCCGGGACAGTAGGCCAGCCCCAGCATTTT
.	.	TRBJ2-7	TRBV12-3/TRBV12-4	CASSFARPLGSYEQYF	TGTGCCAGCAGTTTTGCAAGGCCCCTGGGGTCCTACGAGCAGTACTTC
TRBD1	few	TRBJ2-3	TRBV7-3	CASSMGQASTDTQYF	TGTGCCAGCAGCATGGGACAGGCTAGCACAGATACGCAGTATTTT
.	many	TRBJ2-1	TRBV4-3	CASSQEWASEYNEQFF	TGCGCCAGCAGCCAAGAGTGGGCTAGCGAGTACAATGAGCAGTTCTTC
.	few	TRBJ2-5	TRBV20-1	CSAVILAVETQYF	TGCAGTGCTGTTATTCTAGCTGTGGAGACCCAGTACTTC
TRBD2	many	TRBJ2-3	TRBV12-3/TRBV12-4	CASSLGTSGMVDTQYF	TGTGCCAGCAGTTTAGGCACTAGCGGGATGGTAGATACGCAGTATTTT
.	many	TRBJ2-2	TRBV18	CASSPPFGSPGELFF	TGTGCCAGCTCACCACCTTTCGGGAGTCCCGGGGAGCTGTTTTTT
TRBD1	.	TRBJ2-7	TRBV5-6	CASSLPGTVLYEQYF	TGTGCCAGCAGCTTACCCGGGACAGTTCTCTACGAGCAGTACTTC
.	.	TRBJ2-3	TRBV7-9	CASTETLLKNTQYF	TGTGCCAGCACCGAAACCCTTCTGAAGAATACGCAGTATTTT
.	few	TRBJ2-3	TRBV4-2	CASSQDRTADTDTQYF	TGTGCCAGCAGCCAAGATCGGACTGCAGACACAGATACGCAGTATTTT
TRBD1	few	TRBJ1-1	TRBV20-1	CSARAGQAYTEAFF	TGCAGTGCTAGAGCGGGACAGGCTTACACTGAAGCTTTCTTT
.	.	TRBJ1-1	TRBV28	CASTSRAVGEAFF	TGTGCCAGTACCAGCAGGGCGGTAGGTGAAGCTTTCTTT
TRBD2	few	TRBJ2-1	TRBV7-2	CASSTLSGRSSYNEQFF	TGTGCCAGCAGCACACTAAGCGGGAGGAGCTCCTACAATGAGCAGTTCTTC
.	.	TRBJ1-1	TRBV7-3	CASSPRAGNTEAFF	TGTGCCAGCAGCCCGCGGGCGGGGAACACTGAAGCTTTCTTT
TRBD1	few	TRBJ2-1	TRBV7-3	CASSSTGTGENEQFF	TGTGCCAGCAGCTCCACCGGGACAGGGGAGAATGAGCAGTTCTTC